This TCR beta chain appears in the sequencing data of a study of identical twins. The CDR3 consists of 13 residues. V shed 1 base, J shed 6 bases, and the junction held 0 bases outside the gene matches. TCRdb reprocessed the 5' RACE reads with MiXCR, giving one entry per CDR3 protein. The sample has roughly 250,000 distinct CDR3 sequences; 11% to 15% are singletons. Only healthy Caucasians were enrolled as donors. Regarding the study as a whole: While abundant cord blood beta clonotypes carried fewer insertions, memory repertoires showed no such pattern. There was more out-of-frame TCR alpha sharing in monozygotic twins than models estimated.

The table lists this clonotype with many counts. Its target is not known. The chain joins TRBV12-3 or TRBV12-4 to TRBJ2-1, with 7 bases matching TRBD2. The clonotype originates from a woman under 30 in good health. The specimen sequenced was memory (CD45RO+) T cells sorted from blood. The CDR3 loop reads CASSLGGGNEQFF. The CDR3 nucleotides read TGTGCCAGCAGTTTAGGCGGGGGCAATGAGCAGTTCTTC.